The 21 T cell receptor beta chains in this list originate from one sample, sequenced in a study of blood T cell repertoires in COVID-19. TCRdb keeps only in-frame clones here, not all; method: immunoSEQ multiplex PCR. This sample carries roughly 170,000 clones, about 86% of them seen once, and the ten largest clones take less than 25%. Sequenced material: peripheral blood. Receptors were obtained from a man aged 70-80 years with active or convalescent COVID-19.

The V and J genes are TRBV13 and TRBJ2-1, with TRBD2 identical over 14 bases. The CDR3 runs to 18 residues. J was trimmed by 4 bases and V by 1 base; bases with no gene match: 6. CDR1 is PRHDT, CDR2 FYEKMQ, per germline (reference sequence). For the CDR3, the DNA is TGTGCCAGCAGCTTAGCCGGGACTAGCGGGAGTATATACAATGAGCAGTTCTTC. Its protein product is CASSLAGTSGSIYNEQFF.

The V gene is TRBV5-1, the J gene TRBJ2-7, with 9 bases lining up with TRBD1. The V segment lost 2 bases and the J segment 1 base; nucleotides outside the gene matches: 4. The germline gives CDR1 SGHRS, CDR2 YFSETQ. CDR3 length: 15 amino acids. CDR3 coding DNA: TGCGCCAGCAGCTTCGGACAGGGGCTATCCTACGAGCAGTACTTC. Translated: CASSFGQGLSYEQYF.

This chain joins TRBV12-3 or TRBV12-4 and TRBJ1-5; D gene ambiguous. V was clipped by 4 bases and J by 4 bases, with 8 bases between them. The CDR3 sequence is 13 residues long. The DNA for the CDR3 is TGTGCCAGCAGTTGGGCTCGGAATCAGCCCCAGCATTTT. The encoded protein is CASSWARNQPQHF.

The genes are TRBV6-1 and TRBJ1-2; D uncertain. The CDR3 runs to 14 residues. The V end lost 6 bases, the J end lost 0 bases, and 11 bases lay between the germline ends. Germline V gives CDR1 MNHNS, CDR2 SASEGT. The CDR3 spells CASSPNGANYGYTF. The CDR3 DNA follows: TGTGCCAGCAGCCCCAACGGGGCTAACTATGGCTACACCTTC.

The chain carries TRBV28 and TRBJ1-1; 11 bases are shared with TRBD1. Germline trimming cut 7 bases from V and 5 bases from J; bases unmatched to any gene: 9. This CDR3 has 15 amino acids. CDR1 is MDHEN, CDR2 SYDVKM, per germline. The CDR3 nucleotides are TGTGCCAGCACCTTGCCCGGGACAGGGGGAACTGAAGCTTTCTTT. Protein: CASTLPGTGGTEAFF.

This chain uses TRBV7-2 with TRBJ2-2, with 7 bases matching TRBD1. The CDR3 contains 16 residues. V lost 4 bases to trimming and J lost 4 bases; unmatched junction nucleotides: 9. CDR1 SGHTA and CDR2 FQGNSA come from the germline V gene. The chain's CDR3 is CASSSPQTGITGELFF. The CDR3 DNA follows: TGTGCCAGCAGCTCGCCCCAGACAGGGATCACCGGGGAGCTGTTTTTT. Using reference TRBV7-2 and TRBJ2-2 for the parts outside the CDR3, the full variable domain is GAGVSQSPSNKVTEKGKDVELRCDPISGHTALYWYRQSLGQGLEFLIYFQGNSAPDKSGLPSDRFSAERTGGSVSTLTIQRTQQEDSAVYLCASSSPQTGITGELFFGEGSRLTVL.

The chain links TRBV3-1 (or the pseudogene TRBV3-2) to TRBJ1-1; 7 bases match TRBD1. Germline V gene sequence: CDR1 LGHDT, CDR2 YNNKEL (reference sequence). The ends lost 4 bases at V and 3 bases at J; junction bases unmatched: 8. There are 15 residues in the CDR3. Here the CDR3 DNA reads TGTGCCAGCAGCCCCAGGGGGAGAGGGGACACTGAAGCTTTCTTT. Protein product: CASSPRGRGDTEAFF.

The gene calls are TRBV20-1 and TRBJ1-1; 9 nucleotides match TRBD1. CDR3 length: 11 residues. Germline V CDR1 and CDR2: DFQATT, SNEGSKA (reference sequence). The CDR3 loop is CSPRGQGEAFF. The CDR3 DNA sequence: TGCAGCCCGAGGGGACAGGGTGAAGCTTTCTTT.

This chain connects TRBV3-1 (or the pseudogene TRBV3-2) to TRBJ2-2, with 9 bases identical to TRBD2. The CDR3 runs to 14 residues. After removal of 4 bases from V and 4 bases from J, the junction contained 1 base not matched to a gene. Germline lookup yields CDR1 LGHDT and CDR2 YNNKEL (reference sequence). CDR3 sequence (DNA): TGTGCCAGCAGCCTAGCGGGAGCCACCGGGGAGCTGTTTTTT. Its protein is CASSLAGATGELFF.

The chain combines TRBV18 with TRBJ1-5; TRBD1 is a possible D gene (6 bases). Germline V lookup: CDR1 KGHSH, CDR2 LQKENI. With 6 bases removed from V and 6 bases from J, the gap between germline ends came to 15 bases. This CDR3 contains 14 residues. The CDR3 coding sequence is TGTGCCAGCTCTTTCAGGGGTCCACCTCAGCCCCAGCATTTT. Residues: CASSFRGPPQPQHF. The full variable domain, rest sourced from reference TRBV18 and TRBJ1-5, is NAGVMQNPRHLVRRRGQEARLRCSPMKGHSHVYWYRQLPEEGLKFMVYLQKENIIDESGMPKERFSAEFPKEGPSILRIQQVVRGDSAAYFCASSFRGPPQPQHFGDGTRLSIL.

J is TRBJ1-4 and V is TRBV5-1; 7 positions match TRBD1. Trimming removed 4 bases from V and 7 bases from J; junction bases left unmatched: 7. Germline assignment: CDR1 SGHRS and CDR2 YFSETQ. The CDR3 runs to 14 residues. CDR3 amino acids: CASSLRQGSEKLFF. CDR3 sequence (DNA): TGCGCCAGCAGCCTCAGACAGGGTAGTGAAAAACTGTTTTTT.

This clone occurred a few times. This rearrangement joins TRBV16 to TRBJ2-3, with 14 bases matching TRBD2. The CDR3 sequence is 15 residues long. Trimming at V came to 4 bases and at J to 3 bases, leaving 0 bases not matched to a gene. Germline V CDR1 and CDR2: KGHSY, FQNENV. CDR3 nucleotide sequence: TGTGCCAGCAGCCGGACTAGCGGGAGGACAGATACGCAGTATTTT. As protein: CASSRTSGRTDTQYF.

This rearrangement joins TRBV5-1 to TRBJ1-1; 11 positions match TRBD1. The CDR3 is 17 amino acids. Germline CDR1 SGHRS, CDR2 YFSETQ. J gave up 0 bases and V 2 bases, and 6 bases lay outside the gene matches. The CDR3 region is CASSFLGTGGMNTEAFF. The CDR3 region has the DNA TGCGCCAGCAGCTTTCTCGGGACAGGGGGAATGAACACTGAAGCTTTCTTT. The full variable domain, its missing parts supplied by reference TRBV5-1 and TRBJ1-1, is KAGVTQTPRYLIKTRGQQVTLSCSPISGHRSVSWYQQTPGQGLQFLFEYFSETQRNKGNFPGRFSGRQFSNSRSEMNVSTLELGDSALYLCASSFLGTGGMNTEAFFGQGTRLTVV.

The chain employs TRBV27 and TRBJ1-1; D not certain. The germline CDR1 and CDR2 sequences are MNHEY and SMNVEV (reference sequence). V shed 6 bases and J shed 7 bases, with 9 bases lying between them. This CDR3 contains 11 residues. The CDR3 bases are TGTGCCAGCAGAACGGGATTTGAAGCTTTCTTT. This codes for CASRTGFEAFF.

This chain connects TRBV18 to TRBJ2-7; 11 bases line up with TRBD1. Germline V CDR1 and CDR2: KGHSH, LQKENI. The CDR3 runs 14 residues. V was clipped by 3 bases and J by 6 bases; unmatched bases: 4. The CDR3 coding sequence is TGTGCCAGCTCACCGGGACAGGGGGGGATCGAGCAGTACTTC. This codes for CASSPGQGGIEQYF.

The chain joins TRBV18 to TRBJ1-6; 8 positions agree with TRBD1. The J segment lost 5 bases and the V segment lost 5 bases, leaving 8 bases of the junction unmatched. Germline V CDR1 and CDR2: KGHSH, LQKENI. The CDR3 spans 16 residues. Here the CDR3 DNA reads TGTGCCAGCTCAAACCGGACAGGGCGAAATAATTCACCCCTCCACTTT. Translated, it gives CASSNRTGRNNSPLHF.

This chain uses TRBV7-2 with TRBJ1-2, with D possibly matching TRBD1 (6 bases). Trimming removed 3 bases at V and 7 bases at J, with 21 bases between. Germline V gene lookup returns CDR1 SGHTA and CDR2 FQGNSA. The CDR3 has 16 residues. In DNA form, the CDR3 reads TGTGCCAGCAGCTTTGCGATTAGCCGGGGGGCTGGTGGCTACACCTTC. This sequence encodes CASSFAISRGAGGYTF.

This clone was detected only a few times. The chain combines TRBV4-3 with TRBJ1-6; the D gene is possibly TRBD1 (5 bases). The length of the CDR3 is 15 residues. Trimming stripped 4 bases from V and 5 bases from J, with 12 bases between. Germline V lookup: CDR1 LGHNA, CDR2 YSLEER. The CDR3 nucleotides are TGCGCCAGCAGCCGGATGGACAAGGATAATTCACCCCTCCACTTT. Protein product: CASSRMDKDNSPLHF.

J is TRBJ1-2 and V is TRBV5-1, with 8 bases identical to TRBD1. The V gene end was trimmed by 4 bases and the J gene end by 3 bases; junction bases not matched to a gene: 11. CDR3 size: 16 residues. The germline V gene encodes CDR1 SGHRS and CDR2 YFSETQ. Here the CDR3 reads CASSNGTGGKHYGYTF. CDR3 DNA: TGCGCCAGCAGCAACGGGACAGGAGGAAAGCACTATGGCTACACCTTC.

The rearrangement uses TRBV2 and TRBJ1-2; 9 bases are shared with TRBD1. With 6 bases clipped from V and 7 bases from J, the junction kept 6 bases outside the gene matches. The germline CDR1 and CDR2 sequences are SNHLY and FYNNEI. This CDR3 contains 13 residues. The CDR3 DNA reads as TGTGCCAGCAGCCGGGACAGGGAGGGTGGCTACACCTTC. As protein: CASSRDREGGYTF.

The chain employs TRBV18 and TRBJ1-4; the D gene is possibly TRBD1 (6 bases). Germline lookup yields CDR1 KGHSH and CDR2 LQKENI. The CDR3 consists of 14 residues. The germline V and J ends were trimmed by 1 base and 6 bases, with 9 bases remaining between them. The CDR3 DNA reads TGTGCCAGCTCACCACAGGGGGTGGATGAAAAACTGTTTTTT. Protein product: CASSPQGVDEKLFF.